This T cell receptor (beta chain) was recorded in a study of blood T cell repertoires in COVID-19. Study as a whole: The United States, Italy and Spain supplied acute and convalescent COVID-19 samples. PBMCs, B-cell-depleted T cells, or T cells were the source of the cDNA or gDNA that made up the material.

V was clipped by 1 base and J by 2 bases; unmatched bases: 7. Germline loops: CDR1 MGHRA, CDR2 YSYEKL. The CDR3 is 17 amino acids. As handled by the study authors: Reference gene primer amplification in the assay estimated nucleated cell counts. Only in-frame clones appear in the TCRdb table, and some are missing; sequencing was by immunoSEQ multiplex PCR. Clonal size and the V and J genes are those of that table, whereas D and trimming came from the DNA. Here the sample spans 85,000 to 100,000 clones, roughly 85% being singletons. Sample: peripheral blood. The chain carries TRBV4-1 and TRBJ1-3; 8 bases match TRBD1. The receptor comes from a man aged 55 to 69 with acute or convalescent COVID-19. Here the CDR3 reads CASSQVGRGRTGNTIYF. The CDR3 bases are TGCGCCAGCAGCCAAGTGGGCAGGGGGCGAACTGGAAACACCATATATTTT.